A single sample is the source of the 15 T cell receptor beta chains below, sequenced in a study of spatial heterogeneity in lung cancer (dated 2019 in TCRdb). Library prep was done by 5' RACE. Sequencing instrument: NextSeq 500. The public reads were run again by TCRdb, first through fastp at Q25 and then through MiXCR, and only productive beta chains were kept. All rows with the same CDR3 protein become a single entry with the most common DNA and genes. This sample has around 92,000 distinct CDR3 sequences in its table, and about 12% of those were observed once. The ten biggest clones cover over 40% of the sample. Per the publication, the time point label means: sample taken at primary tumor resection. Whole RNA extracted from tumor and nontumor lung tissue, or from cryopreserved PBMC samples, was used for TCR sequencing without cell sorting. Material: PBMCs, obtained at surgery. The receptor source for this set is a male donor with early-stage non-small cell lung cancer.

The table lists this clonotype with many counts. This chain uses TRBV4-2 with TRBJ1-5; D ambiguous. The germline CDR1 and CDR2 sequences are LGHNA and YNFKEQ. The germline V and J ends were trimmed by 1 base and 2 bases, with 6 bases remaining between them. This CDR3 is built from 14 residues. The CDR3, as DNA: TGTGCCAGCAGCCAAGGGGCCGGCAATCAGCCCCAGCATTTT. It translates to CASSQGAGNQPQHF.

The CDR3 DNA is TGCGCCAGCAGCTTGAAACTAGCGGGAGATGGTCGGGAGACCCAGTACTTC. Protein product: CASSLKLAGDGRETQYF. The chain links TRBV5-1 to TRBJ2-5; 11 positions agree with TRBD2. There are 17 residues in the CDR3. The trim removed 1 base at V and 5 bases at J, leaving 10 bases unmatched. The V gene's germline CDR1 is SGHRS and CDR2 YFSETQ.

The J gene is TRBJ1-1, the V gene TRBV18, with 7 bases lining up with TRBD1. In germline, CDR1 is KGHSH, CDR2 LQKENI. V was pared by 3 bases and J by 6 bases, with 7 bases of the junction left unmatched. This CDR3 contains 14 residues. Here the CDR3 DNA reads TGTGCCAGCTCACCCACGACAGGGTGGTCTGAAGCTTTCTTT. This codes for CASSPTTGWSEAFF. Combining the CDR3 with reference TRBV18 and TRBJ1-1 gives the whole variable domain NAGVMQNPRHLVRRRGQEARLRCSPMKGHSHVYWYRQLPEEGLKFMVYLQKENIIDESGMPKERFSAEFPKEGPSILRIQQVVRGDSAAYFCASSPTTGWSEAFFGQGTRLTVV.

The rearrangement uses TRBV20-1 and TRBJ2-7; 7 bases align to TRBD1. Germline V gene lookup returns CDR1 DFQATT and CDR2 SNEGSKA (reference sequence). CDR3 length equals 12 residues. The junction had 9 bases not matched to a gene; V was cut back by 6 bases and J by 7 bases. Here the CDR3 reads CSAGRQGWEQYF. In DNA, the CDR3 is TGCAGTGCCGGAAGACAGGGTTGGGAGCAGTACTTC.

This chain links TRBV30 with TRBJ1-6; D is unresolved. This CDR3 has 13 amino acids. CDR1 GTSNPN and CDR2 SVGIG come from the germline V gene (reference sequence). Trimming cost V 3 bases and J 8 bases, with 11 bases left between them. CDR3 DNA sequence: TGTGCCTGGAGCACCCAAAGGGATTCACCCCTCCACTTT. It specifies CAWSTQRDSPLHF.

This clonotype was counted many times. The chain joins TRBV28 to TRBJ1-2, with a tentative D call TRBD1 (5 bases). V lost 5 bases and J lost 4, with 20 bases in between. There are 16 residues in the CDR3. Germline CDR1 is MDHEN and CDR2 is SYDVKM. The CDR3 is CASSIVDGAQGYGYTF. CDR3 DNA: TGTGCCAGCAGTATTGTCGATGGAGCCCAGGGCTATGGCTACACCTTC.

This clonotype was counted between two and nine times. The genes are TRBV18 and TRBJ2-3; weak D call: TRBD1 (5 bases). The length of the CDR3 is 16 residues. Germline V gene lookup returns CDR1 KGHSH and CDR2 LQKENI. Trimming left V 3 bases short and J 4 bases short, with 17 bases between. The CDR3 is CASSPKGDYGADTQYF. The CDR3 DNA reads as TGTGCCAGCTCACCTAAAGGGGATTACGGCGCAGATACGCAGTATTTT.

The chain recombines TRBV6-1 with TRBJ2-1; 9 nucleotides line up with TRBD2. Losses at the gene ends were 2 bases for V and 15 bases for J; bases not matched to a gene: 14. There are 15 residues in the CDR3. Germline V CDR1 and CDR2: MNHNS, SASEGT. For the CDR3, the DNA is TGTGCCAGCAGTGAACGTTCTTCTAGCGGGGAGGGACTGTTCTTC. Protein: CASSERSSSGEGLFF.

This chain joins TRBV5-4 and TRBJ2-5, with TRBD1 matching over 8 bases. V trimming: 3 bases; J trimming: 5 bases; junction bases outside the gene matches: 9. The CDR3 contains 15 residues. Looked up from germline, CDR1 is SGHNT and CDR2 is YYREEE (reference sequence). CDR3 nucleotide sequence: TGTGCCAGCAGCTGGAAGACAGGGGCGGGGGAGACCCAGTACTTC. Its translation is CASSWKTGAGETQYF.

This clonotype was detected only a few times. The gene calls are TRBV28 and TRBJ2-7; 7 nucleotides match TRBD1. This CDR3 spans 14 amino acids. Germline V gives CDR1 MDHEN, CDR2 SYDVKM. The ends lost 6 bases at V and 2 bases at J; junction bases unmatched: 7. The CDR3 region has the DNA TGTGCCAGCAGCCTCGACAGGGCCCCCTACGAGCAGTACTTC. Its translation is CASSLDRAPYEQYF.

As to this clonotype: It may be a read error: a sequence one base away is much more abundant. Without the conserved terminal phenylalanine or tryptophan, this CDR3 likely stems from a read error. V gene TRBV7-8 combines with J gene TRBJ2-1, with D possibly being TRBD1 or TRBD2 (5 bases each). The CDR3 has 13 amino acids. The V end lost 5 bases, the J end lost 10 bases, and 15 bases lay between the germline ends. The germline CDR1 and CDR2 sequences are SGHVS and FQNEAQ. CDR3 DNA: TGTGCCAGCAGCCCTGGGACGGGGATGGAGCAGTTCTCC. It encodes CASSPGTGMEQFS.

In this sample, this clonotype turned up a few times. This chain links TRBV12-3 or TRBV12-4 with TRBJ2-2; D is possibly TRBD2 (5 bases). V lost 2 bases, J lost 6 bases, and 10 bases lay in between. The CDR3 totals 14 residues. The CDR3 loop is CASSLTGSAGELFF. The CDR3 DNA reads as TGTGCCAGCAGTTTAACGGGGAGCGCCGGGGAGCTGTTTTTT.

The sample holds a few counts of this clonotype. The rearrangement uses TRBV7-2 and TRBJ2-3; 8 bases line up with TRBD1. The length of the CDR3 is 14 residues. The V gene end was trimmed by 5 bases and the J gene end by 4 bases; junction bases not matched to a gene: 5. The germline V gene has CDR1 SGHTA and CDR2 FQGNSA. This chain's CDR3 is CASSPDRVSDTQYF. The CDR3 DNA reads TGTGCCAGCAGCCCGGACAGGGTATCAGATACGCAGTATTTT.

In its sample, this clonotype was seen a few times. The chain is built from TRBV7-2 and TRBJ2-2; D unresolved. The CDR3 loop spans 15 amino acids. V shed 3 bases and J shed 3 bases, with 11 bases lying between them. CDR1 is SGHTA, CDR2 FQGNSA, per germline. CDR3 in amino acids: CASSFTRRDTGELFF. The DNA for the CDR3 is TGTGCCAGCAGCTTTACCCGACGGGACACCGGGGAGCTGTTTTTT.

The CDR3, as DNA: TGCAGTGCCATTCCCAGGGGAGACGACAATGAGCAGTTCTTC. Translated: CSAIPRGDDNEQFF. The chain employs TRBV20-1 and TRBJ2-1; D might be TRBD1 (6 bases). From germline, CDR1 is DFQATT and CDR2 SNEGSKA (reference sequence). V was trimmed by 6 bases and J by 5 bases, leaving 17 bases between them. CDR3 length: 14 amino acids.